Below are 22 T cell receptor beta chains sequenced from a single sample in a study of cytomegalovirus exposure and HLA in healthy donors. Primers: 60 Vbeta forward and 13 Jbeta reverse. Assay: immunoSEQ multiplex PCR; the TCRdb copy retains only in-frame clones and omits some. The sample carries about 150,000 clones, around 77% recorded once. The specimen sequenced was PBMCs. The receptor set was obtained from a woman between 45 and 65 years old in good health and CMV-seropositive.

This chain connects TRBV19 to TRBJ1-2; tentative D call: TRBD1 (6 bases). The CDR3 consists of 11 residues. Germline V gene sequence: CDR1 LNHDA, CDR2 SQIVND (reference sequence). Trimming took 9 bases from V and 7 from J, leaving 12 bases between them. CDR3 nucleotide sequence: TGTGCCAGCACAGGGTCCCGTGGCTACACCTTC. This codes for CASTGSRGYTF.

This clone was picked up one time. V and J are TRBV6-5 and TRBJ2-5; possibly TRBD1 for D (5 bases). V lost 4 bases to trimming and J lost 2 bases, with 11 bases between them. Germline values: CDR1 MNHEY, CDR2 SVGAGI. This CDR3 spans 14 amino acids. The CDR3 protein is CASSFGQGQETQYF. The CDR3 DNA is TGTGCCAGCAGTTTCGGTCAGGGTCAAGAGACCCAGTACTTC.

The sample holds a few counts of this clone. The chain uses TRBV5-5 and TRBJ2-6; TRBD2 matches 8 bases. Looked up from germline, CDR1 is SGHKS and CDR2 is YYEKEE (reference sequence). V trimming: 0 bases; J trimming: 0 bases; junction bases outside the gene matches: 8. CDR3 length equals 19 residues. The CDR3 DNA reads as TGTGCCAGCAGCTTGGGGTGGAGCGGGGGAACCTCTGGGGCCAACGTCCTGACTTTC. It codes for CASSLGWSGGTSGANVLTF.

The V and J genes are TRBV15 and TRBJ1-2, with a weak D call TRBD1 (5 bases). This CDR3 contains 13 residues. The V and J ends lost 3 bases and 0 bases respectively, with 5 bases between them. Germline CDR1 is LNHNV and CDR2 is YYDKDF (reference sequence). CDR3 sequence: CATSRDTNYGYTF. The DNA of the CDR3 is TGTGCCACCAGCAGGGACACTAACTATGGCTACACCTTC.

V usage is TRBV28 and J usage is TRBJ2-5; D might be TRBD2 (6 bases). CDR3 length: 14 residues. V dropped 6 bases and J dropped 5 bases, with 16 bases sitting between them. The germline V gene has CDR1 MDHEN and CDR2 SYDVKM. The CDR3 here is CASRDGAGRETQYF. The CDR3 region has the DNA TGTGCCAGCAGGGACGGGGCAGGGAGGGAGACCCAGTACTTC.

This chain uses TRBV28 with TRBJ2-4; unclear D gene. With 3 bases removed from V and 1 base from J, the gap between germline ends came to 7 bases. Germline values: CDR1 MDHEN, CDR2 SYDVKM. The CDR3 has 14 amino acids. The CDR3 nucleotides are TGTGCCAGCAGTTTTCGGTGGGCCAAAAACATTCAGTACTTC. Translation gives CASSFRWAKNIQYF.

The gene calls are TRBV5-8 and TRBJ1-5, with 9 bases fitting TRBD1. Germline V gene data show CDR1 as SGHTS and CDR2 as YDEGEE. The CDR3 is 17 residues long. With 6 bases clipped from V and 0 bases from J, the junction kept 10 bases outside the gene matches. DNA for the CDR3: TGTGCCAGCACCCGGGACAGGGACCTCTATAGCAATCAGCCCCAGCATTTT. It yields the protein CASTRDRDLYSNQPQHF.

The chain employs TRBV7-2 and TRBJ2-7, with D maybe TRBD1 (6 bases). The CDR3 is 14 amino acids. Germline loops: CDR1 SGHTA, CDR2 FQGNSA. Trimming removed 5 bases at V and 1 base at J, with 12 bases between. The CDR3 protein is CASSGRTASYEQYF. The CDR3, as DNA: TGTGCCAGCAGCGGAAGGACAGCTTCCTACGAGCAGTACTTC.

V gene TRBV29-1 combines with J gene TRBJ1-5; weak D call: TRBD1 (5 bases). Per germline, CDR1 SQVTM and CDR2 ANQGSEA. The CDR3 extends over 12 amino acids. V lost 4 bases, J lost 4 bases, and 8 bases lay in between. This chain's CDR3 is CSVGKGNQPQHF. CDR3 bases: TGCAGCGTTGGAAAGGGGAATCAGCCCCAGCATTTT.

V is TRBV11-2 and J is TRBJ2-5; D possibly corresponds to TRBD2 (8 bases). In germline, CDR1 is SGHAT, CDR2 FQNNGV. V gave up 5 bases and J gave up 7 bases, with 17 bases separating them. This CDR3 contains 14 residues. The CDR3 sequence: CASSPGRGRGTQYF. The CDR3 nucleotides are TGTGCCAGCAGCCCCGGGAGGGGGCGGGGGACCCAGTACTTC.

The chain carries TRBV30 and TRBJ2-7; 9 bases match TRBD2. The CDR3 is 14 amino acids. Looked up from germline, CDR1 is GTSNPN and CDR2 is SVGIG (reference sequence). The ends lost 5 bases at V and 5 bases at J; junction bases unmatched: 10. The DNA for the CDR3 is TGTGCCTGGGGGGGACTAGCTCTAGCAAACGAGCAGTACTTC. Its translation is CAWGGLALANEQYF.

The chain is built from TRBV9 and TRBJ2-7; perhaps TRBD2 as D (5 bases). Trimming left V 0 bases short and J 2 bases short, with 12 bases between. The CDR3 is 15 residues long. Germline values: CDR1 SGDLS, CDR2 YYNGEE. This CDR3 is CASSVDPGTPYEQYF. As DNA, the CDR3 is TGTGCCAGCAGCGTAGATCCGGGAACCCCCTACGAGCAGTACTTC.

V is TRBV28 and J is TRBJ2-6; 7 bases agree with TRBD1. CDR1 is MDHEN and CDR2 is SYDVKM in the germline V gene. This CDR3 spans 19 amino acids. Trimming at V came to 3 bases and at J to 0 bases, leaving 11 bases not matched to a gene. CDR3 sequence reads: CASSFLGGADNSGANVLTF. The CDR3 region has the DNA TGTGCCAGCAGTTTTTTAGGGGGCGCAGATAACTCTGGGGCCAACGTCCTGACTTTC.

The gene calls are TRBV7-9 and TRBJ1-4; TRBD1 might be the D (6 bases). Germline values: CDR1 SEHNR, CDR2 FQNEAQ (reference sequence). The CDR3 is 13 amino acids. V lost 1 base, J lost 8 bases, and 8 bases lay in between. The CDR3 nucleotides are TGTGCCAGCAGCTTAGACAGGGCCGAAAAACTGTTTTTT. Translating gives CASSLDRAEKLFF.

The V gene is TRBV30, the J gene TRBJ2-1; maybe TRBD2 (6 bases). Per germline, CDR1 GTSNPN and CDR2 SVGIG (reference sequence). V lost 4 bases to trimming and J lost 0 bases, with 16 bases between them. This CDR3 has 16 residues. CDR3 sequence (DNA): TGTGCCTGGACCGTATCTAGCGCCAGCTCCTACAATGAGCAGTTCTTC. Residues: CAWTVSSASSYNEQFF.

J is TRBJ2-7 and V is TRBV27; 8 bases align to TRBD1. This CDR3 spans 20 amino acids. Per germline, CDR1 MNHEY and CDR2 SMNVEV (reference sequence). Trimming cost V 5 bases and J 2 bases; bases outside gene matches: 23. For the CDR3, the DNA is TGTGCCAGCAGTCCCTTGACAGGGGATCGCAGTCGACCTTATGCCTACGAGCAGTACTTC. Its translation: CASSPLTGDRSRPYAYEQYF.

V gene TRBV6-1 combines with J gene TRBJ2-5; D gene unclear. Germline V gene sequence: CDR1 MNHNS, CDR2 SASEGT. V was clipped by 2 bases and J by 2 bases, with 9 bases between them. This CDR3 contains 14 residues. This CDR3 is CASSEWAMQETQYF. As DNA, the CDR3 is TGTGCCAGCAGTGAATGGGCGATGCAAGAGACCCAGTACTTC.

The genes are TRBV7-2 and TRBJ2-1; TRBD2 aligns across 10 bases. The junction had 23 bases not matched to a gene; V was cut back by 5 bases and J by 10 bases. Germline CDR1 reads SGHTA; CDR2 reads FQGNSA. The CDR3 extends over 19 amino acids. For the CDR3, the DNA is TGTGCCAGCAGCCCGAAAGGGGGGCTAGTAGCGGGAGGCCTAGGGGAGCAGTTCTTC. Translating it yields CASSPKGGLVAGGLGEQFF.

This clone turned up a few times. The chain couples TRBV4-2 to TRBJ1-3, with 8 nucleotides matching TRBD1. The CDR3 sequence is 16 residues long. Germline V CDR1 and CDR2: LGHNA, YNFKEQ. The J segment lost 5 bases and the V segment lost 4 bases, leaving 10 bases of the junction unmatched. The CDR3 loop is CASSPDGTGGRNTIYF. CDR3 coding DNA: TGTGCCAGCAGCCCAGACGGGACAGGAGGTAGAAACACCATATATTTT.

To note about this clone: This CDR3 fails to terminate in the conserved phenylalanine or tryptophan, so it likely reflects a read error. The gene calls are TRBV28 and TRBJ1-2; 9 nucleotides match TRBD1. This CDR3 has 15 amino acids. The germline CDR1 and CDR2 sequences are MDHEN and SYDVKM. Trimming cost V 2 bases and J 5 bases; bases outside gene matches: 6. The DNA of the CDR3 is TGTGCCAGCAGTTTAGGGACAGGGAGGGGATATGGCTACACCCTC. It is translated as CASSLGTGRGYGYTL.

Comments on this clone: The sample contains more than one DNA sequence encoding this CDR3. The chain combines TRBV7-2 with TRBJ1-1; D unclear. This CDR3 is 14 amino acids long. Germline CDR1 is SGHTA and CDR2 is FQGNSA. The V and J ends lost 3 bases and 1 base respectively, with 9 bases between them. CDR3 DNA sequence: TGTGCCAGCAGCTTCTCCGGGAGGAACACTGAAGCTTTCTTT. Residues: CASSFSGRNTEAFF.

The rearrangement uses TRBV29-1 and TRBJ1-1; the D gene is possibly TRBD1 (5 bases). The CDR3 spans 13 residues. V lost 1 base and J 6 bases, leaving 12 bases between the germline ends. In germline, CDR1 is SQVTM, CDR2 ANQGSEA. The CDR3 is CSVEGWGVAEAFF. The CDR3 bases are TGCAGCGTTGAAGGGTGGGGGGTGGCTGAAGCTTTCTTT.